These 22 T cell receptor beta chains were all obtained from the same sample, sequenced in a study of vaccination and CD4 T cells after COVID-19. Their antigens remain unidentified. Researchers used the Oncomine TCR Beta short-read assay to sequence DNA from cultured CD4+ T cells. MiXCR, applied by TCRdb to the PCR reads, yields one record per CDR3 protein. The sample carries 15,000 to 20,000 distinct CDR3 sequences, around 47% recorded once. The treatment was: roughly 10-day PBMC culture with coronavirus spike peptide pools or control peptides (ViraFEST assay). This specimen consisted of CD4+ T cells from blood, cultured in vitro, obtained before SARS-CoV-2 vaccination. These receptors came from a human donor who had recovered from COVID-19.

J is TRBJ1-1 and V is TRBV2, with a weak D call TRBD1 (6 bases). V shed 3 bases and J shed 4 bases, with 15 bases lying between them. The CDR3 totals 15 residues. Germline lookup yields CDR1 SNHLY and CDR2 FYNNEI. The CDR3 sequence is CASSERGAGATEAFF. The DNA of the CDR3 is TGTGCCAGCAGTGAGAGGGGCGCGGGGGCCACTGAAGCTTTCTTT. Full variable domain (remainder filled in from reference TRBV2 and TRBJ1-1): EPEVTQTPSHQVTQMGQEVILRCVPISNHLYFYWYRQILGQKVEFLVSFYNNEISEKSEIFDDQFSVERPDGSNFTLKIRSTKLEDSAMYFCASSERGAGATEAFFGQGTRLTVV.

The V and J genes are TRBV6-4 and TRBJ1-5; D is undetermined. This CDR3 is built from 15 residues. V shed 3 bases and J shed 0 bases, with 9 bases lying between them. Looked up from germline, CDR1 is MRHNA and CDR2 is SNTAGT. The CDR3 loop reads CASSERHDSNQPQHF. For the CDR3, the DNA is TGTGCCAGCAGTGAAAGGCACGATAGCAATCAGCCCCAGCATTTT.

This sequence joins TRBV6-1 and TRBJ1-1, with a possible D match to TRBD1 (5 bases). The V end was cut by 5 bases, the J end by 2 bases, with 9 bases between. CDR1 and CDR2 (germline): MNHNS, SASEGT. The CDR3 has 13 amino acids. CDR3 coding DNA: TGTGCCAGCAGTCGACAGAGTAACACTGAAGCTTTCTTT. It yields the protein CASSRQSNTEAFF.

As to this clonotype: At one of its ends the junction is not consistent with the germline gene, which may arise from a read error. J is TRBJ2-3 and V is TRBV6-1; the D gene is possibly TRBD2 (5 bases). This CDR3 has 14 residues. CDR1 MNHNS and CDR2 SASEGT come from the germline V gene. CDR3 protein: CAISVEGGTDTQYF. The CDR3 DNA reads as TGTGCCATCAGTGTAGAGGGCGGCACAGATACGCAGTATTTT.

This chain connects TRBV12-3 or TRBV12-4 to TRBJ2-7, with D possibly being TRBD1 (6 bases). This CDR3 has 12 residues. V lost 6 bases to trimming and J lost 4 bases, with 10 bases between them. Here the CDR3 reads CASSRTVYEQYF. In DNA, the CDR3 is TGTGCCAGCAGCAGGACAGTTTACGAGCAGTACTTC.

This chain connects TRBV12-1 to TRBJ2-7; TRBD1, the D gene given by the table, was not confirmed from the DNA. TRBV12-1 is a pseudogene. The CDR3 runs 12 residues. This chain's CDR3 is CASSPPGDEQYF. The CDR3 nucleotides read TGTGCCAGCAGCCCCCCAGGGGACGAGCAGTACTTC.

In its sample, this clonotype was seen a few times. The chain carries TRBV7-6 and TRBJ1-1; a weak D match, TRBD1 (5 bases). The V gene's germline CDR1 is SGHVS and CDR2 FNYEAQ. Trimming pared 1 base from V and 3 bases from J, leaving 9 bases between. There are 14 residues in the CDR3. CDR3 sequence: CASSLDVGDTEAFF. CDR3 nucleotide sequence: TGTGCCAGCAGCTTAGATGTGGGGGACACTGAAGCTTTCTTT.

The chain has TRBV11-1 and TRBJ1-2; D unresolved. Trimming removed 1 base from V and 7 bases from J, with 16 bases in between. The CDR3 loop spans 15 amino acids. Germline V gives CDR1 SGHAT, CDR2 FQDESV (reference sequence). Here the CDR3 reads CASSLGRWSGIGYTF. The CDR3 nucleotides read TGTGCCAGCAGCTTAGGAAGATGGTCTGGGATTGGCTACACCTTC.

This clonotype was counted a few times. The rearrangement links TRBV6-1 to TRBJ2-7; tentative D call: TRBD1 (6 bases). This CDR3 is built from 13 residues. The germline V and J ends were trimmed by 4 bases and 6 bases, with 13 bases remaining between them. Per germline, CDR1 MNHNS and CDR2 SASEGT. DNA of the CDR3: TGTGCCAGCAGTGCCACAGGGCTGGGCGAGCAGTACTTC. It specifies CASSATGLGEQYF.

The chain carries TRBV21-1 and TRBJ1-5. TRBV21-1 is described as a pseudogene. This CDR3 spans 13 amino acids. CDR3 in amino acids: CASSRCEAQPQHF. In nucleotides, the CDR3 is TGTGCCAGCAGCAGGTGTGAGGCTCAGCCCCAGCATTTT.

This clonotype was picked up a small number of times. V usage is TRBV28 and J usage is TRBJ1-5; possibly TRBD1 for D (6 bases). With 7 bases removed from V and 2 bases from J, the gap between germline ends came to 18 bases. CDR1 is MDHEN, CDR2 SYDVKM, per germline. CDR3 length: 16 amino acids. The CDR3 DNA sequence: TGTGCCAGCACCATAACAGCAGGGGCAGGCAATCAGCCCCAGCATTTT. It is translated as CASTITAGAGNQPQHF.

The chain couples TRBV5-4 to TRBJ2-7; 7 nucleotides match TRBD2. The CDR3 contains 14 residues. Losses at the gene ends were 0 bases for V and 6 bases for J; bases not matched to a gene: 6. CDR1 and CDR2 (germline): SGHNT, YYREEE (reference sequence). The CDR3 DNA follows: TGTGCCAGCAGCTTGGCGCTAGCGGAGACCGAGCAGTACTTC. Translated, it gives CASSLALAETEQYF.

The chain combines TRBV5-1 with TRBJ1-5; D is ambiguous. The CDR3 sequence is 12 residues long. Trimming took off 4 bases at V and 9 bases at J, with 11 bases between the two ends. Germline V gives CDR1 SGHRS, CDR2 YFSETQ. The chain's CDR3 is CASSADEGPQHF. CDR3 DNA sequence: TGCGCCAGCAGCGCGGACGAAGGGCCCCAGCATTTT.

The V call is TRBV23-1, the J call TRBJ2-5; 7 bases fit TRBD1. TRBV23-1 is designated an ORF whose function remains uncertain. Germline trimming cut 7 bases from V and 4 bases from J; bases unmatched to any gene: 18. The length of the CDR3 is 17 residues. The CDR3 bases are TGCGCCAGCAATCTTGGACAGGAAAGTGGTCGAGGAGAGACCCAGTACTTC. Its translation: CASNLGQESGRGETQYF.

The chain carries TRBV5-6 and TRBJ2-1; TRBD1 might be the D (6 bases). Trimming cost V 3 bases and J 3 bases, with 16 bases left between them. This CDR3 has 16 residues. Per germline, CDR1 SGHDT and CDR2 YYEEEE. CDR3 in amino acids: CASSSPTGHYYNEQFF. For the CDR3, the DNA is TGTGCCAGCAGCTCTCCTACAGGGCACTACTACAATGAGCAGTTCTTC.

The rearrangement links TRBV30 to TRBJ1-4; unclear D gene. CDR3 length: 13 residues. Germline V gives CDR1 GTSNPN, CDR2 SVGIG (reference sequence). The germline V and J ends were trimmed by 5 bases and 8 bases, with 15 bases remaining between them. This chain's CDR3 is CAWSVAGREKLFF. The CDR3 DNA reads TGTGCCTGGTCCGTAGCAGGCAGGGAAAAACTGTTTTTT.

This chain uses TRBV28 with TRBJ2-3; D not certain. Germline CDR1 MDHEN, CDR2 SYDVKM. This CDR3 is built from 13 residues. Trimming took 10 bases from V and 1 from J, leaving 12 bases between them. The CDR3: CATSPSGTDTQYF. CDR3 nucleotide sequence: TGTGCCACCAGCCCCAGCGGCACAGATACGCAGTATTTT. The whole variable domain, remainder taken from reference TRBV28 and TRBJ2-3, is DVKVTQSSRYLVKRTGEKVFLECVQDMDHENMFWYRQDPGLGLRLIYFSYDVKMKEKGDIPEGYSVSREKKERFSLILESASTNQTSMYLCATSPSGTDTQYFGPGTRLTVL.

This chain joins TRBV19 and TRBJ2-7; a possible D gene is TRBD2 (5 bases). The CDR3 extends over 13 amino acids. V was pared by 3 bases and J by 6 bases, with 12 bases between. The V gene's germline CDR1 is LNHDA and CDR2 SQIVND (reference sequence). The DNA of the CDR3 is TGTGCCAGTAGTATTAAGGGAGAGGGCGAGCAGTACTTC. It specifies CASSIKGEGEQYF.

The V gene is TRBV7-8, the J gene TRBJ1-3; D possibly corresponds to TRBD1 (6 bases). Trimming shortened V by 6 bases and J by 11 bases, and 11 bases separated the two germline ends. The V gene's germline CDR1 is SGHVS and CDR2 FQNEAQ. The CDR3 has 11 amino acids. The CDR3 nucleotides are TGTGCCAGCAGACACACAGGGTCCATATATTTT. Its translation is CASRHTGSIYF.

The rearrangement joins TRBV6-5 to TRBJ2-7; no firm D call. Per germline, CDR1 MNHEY and CDR2 SVGAGI. The CDR3 loop spans 11 amino acids. Between the trimmed V and J ends, which lost 0 bases and 5 bases, there was a span of 2 bases. In DNA form, the CDR3 reads TGTGCCAGCAGTTACTCGAACGAGCAGTACTTC. Translation: CASSYSNEQYF.

This clonotype was seen a handful of times. This chain connects TRBV7-2 to TRBJ2-7; tentative D call: TRBD2 (5 bases). The CDR3 has 13 amino acids. V lost 2 bases, J lost 6 bases, and 11 bases lay in between. Germline V gene data show CDR1 as SGHTA and CDR2 as FQGNSA. CDR3 region: CASSLREGGEQYF. The CDR3 nucleotides are TGTGCCAGCAGCTTAAGAGAGGGTGGCGAGCAGTACTTC.

V usage is TRBV19 and J usage is TRBJ2-1; 8 nucleotides align to TRBD1. Unmatched junction bases numbered 15, after V lost 5 bases and J lost 9 bases. Per the germline V gene, CDR1 is LNHDA and CDR2 is SQIVND (reference sequence). The CDR3 contains 16 residues. The DNA of the CDR3 is TGTGCCAGTAGTTCCCCCGCCGGGACAGGCCCTTCTGAGCAGTTCTTC. Amino acid sequence: CASSSPAGTGPSEQFF. Full variable domain (remainder filled in from reference TRBV19 and TRBJ2-1): DGGITQSPKYLFRKEGQNVTLSCEQNLNHDAMYWYRQDPGQGLRLIYYSQIVNDFQKGDIAEGYSVSREKKESFPLTVTSAQKNPTAFYLCASSSPAGTGPSEQFFGPGTRLTVL.